These T cell receptor beta chains were read from a single sample in a study of cytomegalovirus exposure and HLA in healthy donors. Here immunoSEQ multiplex PCR was the method, and the copy in TCRdb shows in-frame clones only, minus some. The sample has about 190,000 clones; roughly four fifths are singletons. Input material: PBMCs. The receptors originated from a woman in her 30s in good health and CMV-seropositive. CDR3s include the opening cysteine and the closing phenylalanine or tryptophan. Fields, in order: clone size, J gene, V gene, D gene, CDR3 DNA, CDR3 protein. D genes are given only for firm matches. Some rows mark clone size as missing; the rest say once, few, many or name a class of expanded clone.

once | TRBJ2-1 | TRBV5-6 | TRBD1 | TGTGCCAGCAATGACAGGGGGCGAGGTGAGCAGTTCTTC | CASNDRGRGEQFF
. | TRBJ2-7 | TRBV7-2 | . | TGTGCCAGCAGCTTTACCGTAGCGTACTACGAGCAGTACTTC | CASSFTVAYYEQYF
. | TRBJ2-7 | TRBV28 | . | TGTGCCAGCAGTTTAGGACAGACAGTCTACGAGCAGTACTTC | CASSLGQTVYEQYF
few | TRBJ2-6 | TRBV9 | . | TGTGCCAGCAGGGGGACATGGGCTGGGGCCAACGTCCTGACTTTC | CASRGTWAGANVLTF
. | TRBJ2-7 | TRBV7-9 | TRBD2 | TGTGCCAGCAGCGCACCGGGACTAGCGGGAGCCGAGCAGTACTTC | CASSAPGLAGAEQYF
. | TRBJ2-3 | TRBV27 | TRBD2 | TGTGCCAGCAGGCGCACCGGGACTAGCTTCACAGATACGCAGTATTTT | CASRRTGTSFTDTQYF
. | TRBJ2-1 | TRBV28 | . | TGTGCCAGCAGTCTCGGGACTCCGGACGAGCAGTTCTTC | CASSLGTPDEQFF
. | TRBJ2-2 | TRBV19 | TRBD2 | TGTGCCAGTACCAAGAGGACTAGCGGGAACGTGGCCACCGGGGAGCTGTTTTTT | CASTKRTSGNVATGELFF
few | TRBJ1-2 | TRBV6-5 | . | TGTGCCAGCAGTTACTCGAGGGCAGTCAACTATGGCTACACCTTC | CASSYSRAVNYGYTF
. | TRBJ1-5 | TRBV15 | . | TGTGTCACCAGCAGAGATTCATCCAATCAGCCCCAGCATTTT | CVTSRDSSNQPQHF
. | TRBJ2-7 | TRBV6-4 | TRBD1 | TGTGCCAGCATACAGGGGGGCCACGAGCAGTACTTC | CASIQGGHEQYF
. | TRBJ2-2 | TRBV5-1 | . | TGCGCCAGCAGCTTGGTCGAACGGAGAAACACCGGGGAGCTGTTTTTT | CASSLVERRNTGELFF
. | TRBJ1-1 | TRBV29-1 | . | TGCAGCGTCCCACCGAACCGGGGAGGCACTGAAGCTTTCTTT | CSVPPNRGGTEAFF
. | TRBJ2-1 | TRBV9 | . | TGTGCCAGCTGCGTGGGGAGCTCCTACAATGAGCAGTTCTTC | CASCVGSSYNEQFF
. | TRBJ1-2 | TRBV7-9 | . | TGTGCCAGCAGCCCTGAGGGCAGCTCCTATGGCTACACCTTC | CASSPEGSSYGYTF
many | TRBJ2-7 | TRBV4-1 | TRBD2 | TGCGCCAGCAGCCAAGACCTTGGGCCCGGACTAGCTACCTACGAGCAGTACTTC | CASSQDLGPGLATYEQYF
. | TRBJ2-7 | TRBV27 | TRBD1 | TGTGCCAGCAGACAGTCTGCGACAGGGTGGTACGAGCAGTACTTC | CASRQSATGWYEQYF
. | TRBJ2-3 | TRBV11-2 | TRBD2 | TGTGCCAGCAGCTTAGAAACTAGCGGGACGCAGTATTTT | CASSLETSGTQYF
. | TRBJ1-1 | TRBV19 | . | TGTGCCAGTAGTATAGACCGGAGTTTCATGAACACTGAAGCTTTCTTT | CASSIDRSFMNTEAFF
few | TRBJ1-1 | TRBV28 | . | TGTGCCAGCAGGGGGGGAGGTGCGAACACTGAAGCTTTCTTT | CASRGGGANTEAFF
. | TRBJ2-1 | TRBV27 | TRBD1 | TGTGCCAGCAGTTCGGCCGACAGGGGGCAAGGAGCCGAGCAGTTCTTC | CASSSADRGQGAEQFF
. | TRBJ2-1 | TRBV19 | . | TGTGCCAGTAGAGGCAGGGGATACAATGAGCAGTTCTTC | CASRGRGYNEQFF
. | TRBJ2-7 | TRBV10-1 | TRBD2 | TGCGCCAGCAGTGAGTACGCTAGCGGAACCTCCTACGAGCAGTACTTC | CASSEYASGTSYEQYF
. | TRBJ2-3 | TRBV5-4 | . | TGTGCCAGCAGCTTGCAGGGCGAAGATACGCAGTATTTT | CASSLQGEDTQYF
few | TRBJ2-3 | TRBV4-2 | . | TGTGCCAGCAGCCAAGGGACTTCTAGCACAGATACGCAGTATTTT | CASSQGTSSTDTQYF
. | TRBJ1-1 | TRBV14 | . | TGTGCCAGCAGCCCGACTCGTAGCCTATCGAACACTGAAGCTTTCTTT | CASSPTRSLSNTEAFF
few | TRBJ1-2 | TRBV19 | . | TGTGCCAGTATGGGAGGGGACTATGGCTACACCTTC | CASMGGDYGYTF
. | TRBJ2-1 | TRBV6-1 | . | TGTGCCAGCAGTGAAGGAGGCGGGTACAATGAGCAGTTCTTC | CASSEGGGYNEQFF
. | TRBJ1-1 | TRBV5-4 | . | TGTGCCAGCAGCCCGGACAGCCTTAGCACTGAAGCTTTCTTT | CASSPDSLSTEAFF
. | TRBJ1-2 | TRBV6-1 | . | TGTGCCAGCAGCGACAGTTTCGAGGCTAACTATGGCTACACCTTC | CASSDSFEANYGYTF
. | TRBJ2-7 | TRBV10-3 | TRBD1 | TGTGCCATCAGTGATGCGACAGGGGACTCCTACGAGCAGTACTTC | CAISDATGDSYEQYF
. | TRBJ2-1 | TRBV6-4 | . | TGTGCCAGCAGTGAACAAAGCCGAGGCGATGAGCAGTTCTTC | CASSEQSRGDEQFF
. | TRBJ2-7 | TRBV11-2 | . | TGTGCCAGCAGCTTAGGTCTCGGGCAGGGGAATGACGAGCAGTACTTC | CASSLGLGQGNDEQYF
. | TRBJ2-4 | TRBV6-5 | . | TGTGCCACCTCAGGGGTACTAGCCAAAAACATTCAGTACTTC | CATSGVLAKNIQYF
. | TRBJ1-4 | TRBV7-8 | . | TGTGCCAGCAGCTTGACAGGCCCCAATGAAAAACTGTTTTTT | CASSLTGPNEKLFF
. | TRBJ2-7 | TRBV5-1 | TRBD2 | TGCGCCAGCAGCTTAGGAAGGGGAGGGGTCGACGAGCAGTACTTC | CASSLGRGGVDEQYF
. | TRBJ2-5 | TRBV7-9 | TRBD1 | TGTGCCAGCAGCTTACCTCAAGCCGGGACAGGTAAAGAGACCCAGTACTTC | CASSLPQAGTGKETQYF
. | TRBJ2-3 | TRBV19 | TRBD2 | TGTGCCAGTAGATCGGGACTAGCGGGAGCAGATACGCAGTATTTT | CASRSGLAGADTQYF
. | TRBJ2-1 | TRBV28 | TRBD2 | TGTGCCAGCGTGTCCGGACTAGCGGGAGAGGGGTATTCAAATGAGCAGTTCTTC | CASVSGLAGEGYSNEQFF
. | TRBJ2-5 | TRBV18 | . | TGTGCCAGCTCACCAACATTAGAGACCCAGTACTTC | CASSPTLETQYF
. | TRBJ2-7 | TRBV2 | . | TGTGCCAGCAGCGGACACTACGAGCAGTACTTC | CASSGHYEQYF
. | TRBJ1-1 | TRBV28 | . | TGTGCCAGCAGTTTATGGGCGGAAACTGAAGCCTTCTTT | CASSLWAETEAFF
. | TRBJ1-5 | TRBV4-1 | TRBD1 | TGCGCCAGCAGCCCGGGACAGGGAGGCAATCAGCCCCAGCATTTT | CASSPGQGGNQPQHF
. | TRBJ2-7 | TRBV27 | TRBD2 | TGTGCCAGCAGCCGAGCGGGGGCCTACGAGCAGTACTTC | CASSRAGAYEQYF
. | TRBJ1-3 | TRBV28 | . | TGTGCCAGCAGTTTCGGTTCAGGGTATCGTGGAAACACCATATATTTT | CASSFGSGYRGNTIYF
once | TRBJ2-4 | TRBV6-1 | TRBD2 | TGTGCCAGCAGGGGGGGGGTCAAAAACATTCAGTACTTC | CASRGGVKNIQYF
. | TRBJ2-7 | TRBV7-8 | . | TGTGCCAGCAGCCCCCAATTCTACGAGCAGTACTTC | CASSPQFYEQYF
. | TRBJ2-7 | TRBV6-6 | TRBD1 | TGTGCCAGCAGCCAGGGGGACAGCCCCGTCGGATACGAGCAGTACTTC | CASSQGDSPVGYEQYF